The TCR beta chain under discussion was sequenced for a study of control samples from healthy donors and cancer patients. Between the trimmed V and J ends, which lost 7 bases and 0 bases, there was a span of 14 bases. The CDR3 sequence is 15 residues long. Germline loops: CDR1 LNHNV, CDR2 YYDKDF (reference sequence). Here immunoSEQ multiplex PCR was the method, and the copy in TCRdb shows in-frame clones only, minus some. The sample includes around 64,000 clones, approximately 90% seen only once; the top ten take over 4.5%. The chain uses TRBV15 and TRBJ2-3; no firm D call. This receptor was identified in a man between 60 and 70 years old with colorectal cancer. Sequenced: PBMCs. The CDR3 region has the DNA TGTGCCACCACCGCAGGAGACCGTAGCACAGATACGCAGTATTTT. Protein sequence: CATTAGDRSTDTQYF.